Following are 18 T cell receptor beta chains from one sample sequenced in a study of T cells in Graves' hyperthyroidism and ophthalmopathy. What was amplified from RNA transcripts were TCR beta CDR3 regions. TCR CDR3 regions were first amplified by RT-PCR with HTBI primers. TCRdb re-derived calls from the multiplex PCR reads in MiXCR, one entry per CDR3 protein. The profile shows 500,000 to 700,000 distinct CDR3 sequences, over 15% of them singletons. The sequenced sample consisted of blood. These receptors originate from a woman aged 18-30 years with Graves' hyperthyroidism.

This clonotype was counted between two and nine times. CDR3 region: CASRPGTGGLGETQYF. DNA of the CDR3: TGTGCCAGCAGACCCGGGACAGGGGGCTTGGGAGAGACCCAGTACTTC. The chain carries TRBV27 and TRBJ2-5, with 12 nucleotides matching TRBD1. The J segment lost 4 bases and the V segment lost 6 bases, leaving 9 bases of the junction unmatched. CDR3 size: 16 residues. Per the germline V gene, CDR1 is MNHEY and CDR2 is SMNVEV (reference sequence).

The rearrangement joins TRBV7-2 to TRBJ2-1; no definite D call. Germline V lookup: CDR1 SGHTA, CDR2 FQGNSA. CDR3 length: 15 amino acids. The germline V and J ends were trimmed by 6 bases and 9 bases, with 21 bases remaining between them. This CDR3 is CASSPMRPSLGEQFF. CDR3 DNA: TGTGCCAGCAGTCCCATGCGGCCTAGTCTAGGTGAGCAGTTCTTC.

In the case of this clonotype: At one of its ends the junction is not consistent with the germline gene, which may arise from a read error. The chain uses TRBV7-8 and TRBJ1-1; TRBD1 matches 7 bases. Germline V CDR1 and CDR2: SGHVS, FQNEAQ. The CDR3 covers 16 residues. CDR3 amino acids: CASSGRGDTMNTEVFF. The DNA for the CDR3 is TGTGCCAGTAGCGGCAGGGGGGATACTATGAACACTGAAGTTTTCTTT.

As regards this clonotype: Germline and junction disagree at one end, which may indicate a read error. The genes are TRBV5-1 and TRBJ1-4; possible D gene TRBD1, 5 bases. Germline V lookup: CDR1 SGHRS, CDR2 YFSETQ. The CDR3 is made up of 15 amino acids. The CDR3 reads CASSDRGNSNEKPFF. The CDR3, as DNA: TGCGCCAGCAGCGACCGGGGGAACTCTAATGAAAAACCGTTTTTT.

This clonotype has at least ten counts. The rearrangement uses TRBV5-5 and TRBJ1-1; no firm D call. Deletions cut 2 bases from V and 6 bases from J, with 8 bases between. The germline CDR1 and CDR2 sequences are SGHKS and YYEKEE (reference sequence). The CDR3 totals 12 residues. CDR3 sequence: CASSFKGAEAFF. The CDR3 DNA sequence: TGTGCCAGCAGCTTCAAGGGCGCTGAAGCTTTCTTT. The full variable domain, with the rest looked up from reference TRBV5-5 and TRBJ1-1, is DAGVTQSPTHLIKTRGQQVTLRCSPISGHKSVSWYQQVLGQGPQFIFQYYEKEERGRGNFPDRFSARQFPNYSSELNVNALLLGDSALYLCASSFKGAEAFFGQGTRLTVV.

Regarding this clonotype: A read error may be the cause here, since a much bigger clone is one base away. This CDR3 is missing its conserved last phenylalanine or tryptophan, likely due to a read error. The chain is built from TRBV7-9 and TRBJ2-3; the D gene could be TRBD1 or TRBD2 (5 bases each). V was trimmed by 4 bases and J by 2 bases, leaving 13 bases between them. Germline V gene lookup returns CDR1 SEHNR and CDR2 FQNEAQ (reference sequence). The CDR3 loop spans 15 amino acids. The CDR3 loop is CASSSTGRPTDTQYS. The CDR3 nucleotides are TGTGCCAGCAGCTCCACGGGGCGACCCACAGATACGCAGTATTCT.

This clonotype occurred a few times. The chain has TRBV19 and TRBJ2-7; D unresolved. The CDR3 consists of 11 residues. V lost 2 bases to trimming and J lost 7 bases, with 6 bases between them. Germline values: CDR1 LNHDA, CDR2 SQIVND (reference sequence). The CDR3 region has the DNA TGTGCCAGTAGTATACTGTGGGAGCAGTACTTC. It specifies CASSILWEQYF. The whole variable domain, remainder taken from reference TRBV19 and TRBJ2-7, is DGGITQSPKYLFRKEGQNVTLSCEQNLNHDAMYWYRQDPGQGLRLIYYSQIVNDFQKGDIAEGYSVSREKKESFPLTVTSAQKNPTAFYLCASSILWEQYFGPGTRLTVT.

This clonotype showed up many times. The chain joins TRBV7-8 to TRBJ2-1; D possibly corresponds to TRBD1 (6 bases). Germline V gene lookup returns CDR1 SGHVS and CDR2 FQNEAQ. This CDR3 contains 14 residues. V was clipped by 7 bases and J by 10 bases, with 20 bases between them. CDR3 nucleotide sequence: TGTGCCAGCACTAGACAGGCGCATCTTGGAGAGCAGTTCTTC. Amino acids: CASTRQAHLGEQFF.

The CDR3 spells CARESGSGNTIYF. In DNA, the CDR3 is TGTGCCAGAGAGTCCGGATCTGGAAACACCATATATTTT. This chain uses TRBV2 with TRBJ1-3, with D hard to call. Germline V gene data show CDR1 as SNHLY and CDR2 as FYNNEI. The CDR3 contains 13 residues. The ends were cut back, 9 bases at V and 1 base at J, with 10 bases in the middle.

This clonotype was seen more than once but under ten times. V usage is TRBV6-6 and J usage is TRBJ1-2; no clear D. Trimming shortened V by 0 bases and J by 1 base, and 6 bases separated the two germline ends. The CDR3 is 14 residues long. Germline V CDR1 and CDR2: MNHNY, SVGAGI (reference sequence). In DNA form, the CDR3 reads TGTGCCAGCAGTTACTCTCCGGTTAACTATGGCTACACCTTC. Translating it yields CASSYSPVNYGYTF.

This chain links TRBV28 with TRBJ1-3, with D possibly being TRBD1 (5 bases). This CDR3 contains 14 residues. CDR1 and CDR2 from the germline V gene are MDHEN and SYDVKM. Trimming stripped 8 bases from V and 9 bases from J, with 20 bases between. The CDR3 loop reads CASAERGSAVTIYF. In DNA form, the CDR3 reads TGTGCCAGCGCCGAGCGGGGGAGCGCCGTCACCATATATTTT. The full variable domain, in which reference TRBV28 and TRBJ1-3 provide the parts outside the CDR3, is DVKVTQSSRYLVKRTGEKVFLECVQDMDHENMFWYRQDPGLGLRLIYFSYDVKMKEKGDIPEGYSVSREKKERFSLILESASTNQTSMYLCASAERGSAVTIYFGEGSWLTVV.

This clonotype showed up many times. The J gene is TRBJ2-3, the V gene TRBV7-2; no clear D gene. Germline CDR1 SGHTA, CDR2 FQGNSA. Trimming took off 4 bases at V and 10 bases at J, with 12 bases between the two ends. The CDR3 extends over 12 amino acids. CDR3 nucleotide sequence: TGTGCCAGCAGCTGGCCGGCTGGGCCGCAGTATTTT. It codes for CASSWPAGPQYF.

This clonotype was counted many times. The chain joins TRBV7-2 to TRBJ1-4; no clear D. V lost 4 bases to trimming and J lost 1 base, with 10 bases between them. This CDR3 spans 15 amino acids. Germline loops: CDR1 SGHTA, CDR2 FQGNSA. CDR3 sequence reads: CASSSRTQTNEKLFF. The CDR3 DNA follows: TGTGCCAGCAGCTCGAGGACTCAAACTAATGAAAAACTGTTTTTT.

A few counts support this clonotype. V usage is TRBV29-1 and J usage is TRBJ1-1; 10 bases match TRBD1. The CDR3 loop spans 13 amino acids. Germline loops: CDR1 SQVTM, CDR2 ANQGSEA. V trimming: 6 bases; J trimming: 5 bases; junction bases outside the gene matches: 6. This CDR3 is CSVRQGAGTEAFF. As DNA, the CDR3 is TGCAGCGTCCGACAGGGGGCAGGTACTGAAGCTTTCTTT.

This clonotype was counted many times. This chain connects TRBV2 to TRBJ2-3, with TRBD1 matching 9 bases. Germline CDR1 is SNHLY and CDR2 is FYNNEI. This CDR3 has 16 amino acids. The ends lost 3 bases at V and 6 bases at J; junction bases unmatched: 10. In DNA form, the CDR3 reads TGTGCCAGCAGTGACCCCGGGACAGGGTCCTGGGATACGCAGTATTTT. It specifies CASSDPGTGSWDTQYF.

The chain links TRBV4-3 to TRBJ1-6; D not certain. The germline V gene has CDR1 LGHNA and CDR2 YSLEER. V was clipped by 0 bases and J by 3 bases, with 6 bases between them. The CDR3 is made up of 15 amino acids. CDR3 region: CASSQDIGYNSPLHF. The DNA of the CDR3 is TGCGCCAGCAGCCAAGATATAGGCTATAATTCACCCCTCCACTTT.

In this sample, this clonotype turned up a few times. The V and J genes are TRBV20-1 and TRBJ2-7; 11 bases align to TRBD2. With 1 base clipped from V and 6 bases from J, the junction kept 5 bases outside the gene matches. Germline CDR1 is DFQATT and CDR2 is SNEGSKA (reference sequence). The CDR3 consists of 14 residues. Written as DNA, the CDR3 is TGCAGTGCTAGAGGGGCTAGCGGGGGGCCCGAGCAGTACTTC. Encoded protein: CSARGASGGPEQYF.

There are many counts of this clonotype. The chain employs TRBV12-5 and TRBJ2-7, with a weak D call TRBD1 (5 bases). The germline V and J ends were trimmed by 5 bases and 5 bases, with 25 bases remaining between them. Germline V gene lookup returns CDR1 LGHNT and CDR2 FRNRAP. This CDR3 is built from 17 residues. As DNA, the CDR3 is TGTGCTAGTGGTCCTGACGTTATGGGGCCTGAAGGGGACGAGCAGTACTTC. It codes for CASGPDVMGPEGDEQYF. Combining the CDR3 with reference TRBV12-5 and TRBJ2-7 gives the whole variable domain DARVTQTPRHKVTEMGQEVTMRCQPILGHNTVFWYRQTMMQGLELLAYFRNRAPLDDSGMPKDRFSAEMPDATLATLKIQPSEPRDSAVYFCASGPDVMGPEGDEQYFGPGTRLTVT.